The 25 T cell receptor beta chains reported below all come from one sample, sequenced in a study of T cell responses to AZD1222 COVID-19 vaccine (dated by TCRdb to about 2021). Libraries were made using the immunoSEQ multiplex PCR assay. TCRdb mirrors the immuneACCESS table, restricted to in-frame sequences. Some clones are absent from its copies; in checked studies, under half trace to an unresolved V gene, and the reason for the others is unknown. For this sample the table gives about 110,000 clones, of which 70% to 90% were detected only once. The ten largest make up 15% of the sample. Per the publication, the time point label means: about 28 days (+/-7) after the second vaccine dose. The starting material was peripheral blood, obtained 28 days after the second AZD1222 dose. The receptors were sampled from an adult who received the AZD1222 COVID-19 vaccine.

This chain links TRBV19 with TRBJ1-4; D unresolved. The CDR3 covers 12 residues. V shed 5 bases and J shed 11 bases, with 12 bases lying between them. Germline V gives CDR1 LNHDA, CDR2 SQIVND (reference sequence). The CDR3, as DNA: TGTGCCAGTAGTTACCCCGTGGGGAAACTGTTTTTT. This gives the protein CASSYPVGKLFF.

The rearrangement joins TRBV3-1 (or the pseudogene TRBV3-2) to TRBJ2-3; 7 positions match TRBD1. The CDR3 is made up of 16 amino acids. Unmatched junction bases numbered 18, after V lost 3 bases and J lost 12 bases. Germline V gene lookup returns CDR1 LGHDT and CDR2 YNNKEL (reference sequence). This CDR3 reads CASSHPRGLVSPRQYF. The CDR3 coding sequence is TGTGCCAGCAGCCACCCGAGGGGGCTAGTCAGTCCTCGCCAGTATTTT.

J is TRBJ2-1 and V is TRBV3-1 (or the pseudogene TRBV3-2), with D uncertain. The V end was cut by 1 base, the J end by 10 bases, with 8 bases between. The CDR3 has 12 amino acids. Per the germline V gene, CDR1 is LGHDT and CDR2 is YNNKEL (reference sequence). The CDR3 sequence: CASSQAFREQFF. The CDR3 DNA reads TGTGCCAGCAGCCAAGCTTTTCGGGAGCAGTTCTTC.

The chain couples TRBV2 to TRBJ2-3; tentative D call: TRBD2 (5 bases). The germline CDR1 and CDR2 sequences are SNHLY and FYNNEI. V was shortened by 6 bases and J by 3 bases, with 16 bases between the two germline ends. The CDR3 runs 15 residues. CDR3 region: CASRAFGAATDTQYF. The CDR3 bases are TGTGCCAGCAGGGCATTCGGAGCGGCGACAGATACGCAGTATTTT.

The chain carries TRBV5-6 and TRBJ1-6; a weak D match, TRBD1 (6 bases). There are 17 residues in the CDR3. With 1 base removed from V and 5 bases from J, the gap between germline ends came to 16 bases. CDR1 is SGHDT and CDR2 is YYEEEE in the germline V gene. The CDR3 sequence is CASSLRLGGGNNSPLHF. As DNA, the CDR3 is TGTGCCAGCAGCTTGCGCCTGGGGGGCGGGAATAATTCACCCCTCCACTTT.

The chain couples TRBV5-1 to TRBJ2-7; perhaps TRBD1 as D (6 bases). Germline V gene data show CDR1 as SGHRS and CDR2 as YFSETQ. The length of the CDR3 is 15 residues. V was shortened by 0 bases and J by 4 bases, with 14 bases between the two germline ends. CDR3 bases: TGCGCCAGCAGCTTGGGGGCAGGGGAAAGGTACGAGCAGTACTTC. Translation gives CASSLGAGERYEQYF. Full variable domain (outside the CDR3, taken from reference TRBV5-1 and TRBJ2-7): KAGVTQTPRYLIKTRGQQVTLSCSPISGHRSVSWYQQTPGQGLQFLFEYFSETQRNKGNFPGRFSGRQFSNSRSEMNVSTLELGDSALYLCASSLGAGERYEQYFGPGTRLTVT.

CDR3 bases: TGTGCCAGTAGTATTGCAGCCGGGCCGTTTGGGACCCAGTACTTC. Translation: CASSIAAGPFGTQYF. The chain combines TRBV19 with TRBJ2-5; no firm D call. Trimming stripped 3 bases from V and 7 bases from J, with 18 bases between. Germline CDR1 LNHDA, CDR2 SQIVND (reference sequence). The CDR3 has 15 amino acids.

CDR3 in amino acids: CAWSGTTDQPQHF. The CDR3 DNA reads TGTGCCTGGAGTGGGACAACGGACCAGCCCCAGCATTTT. The genes are TRBV30 and TRBJ1-5, with D possibly TRBD1 on 5 matching bases. Per germline, CDR1 GTSNPN and CDR2 SVGIG (reference sequence). The length of the CDR3 is 13 residues. The germline V and J ends were trimmed by 1 base and 7 bases, with 11 bases remaining between them.

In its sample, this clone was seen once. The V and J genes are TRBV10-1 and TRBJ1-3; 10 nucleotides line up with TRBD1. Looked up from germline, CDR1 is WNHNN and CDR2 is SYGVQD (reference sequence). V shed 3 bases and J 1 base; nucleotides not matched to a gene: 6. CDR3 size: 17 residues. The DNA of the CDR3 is TGCGCCAGCAGTGACGGGACAGGGGATATTTCTGGAAACACCATATATTTT. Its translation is CASSDGTGDISGNTIYF.

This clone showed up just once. CDR3 residues: CASSSAGTGGKETQYF. The DNA for the CDR3 is TGCGCCAGCAGCTCTGCCGGGACAGGGGGCAAAGAGACCCAGTACTTC. The chain links TRBV5-1 to TRBJ2-5; 12 bases map to TRBD1. Unmatched junction bases numbered 6, after V lost 3 bases and J lost 3 bases. This CDR3 contains 16 residues. Germline values: CDR1 SGHRS, CDR2 YFSETQ.

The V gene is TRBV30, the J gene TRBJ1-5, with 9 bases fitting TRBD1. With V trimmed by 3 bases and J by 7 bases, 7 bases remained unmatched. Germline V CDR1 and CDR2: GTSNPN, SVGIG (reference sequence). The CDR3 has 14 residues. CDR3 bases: TGTGCCTGGAGCAAGGGACAGGGTGAACAGCCCCAGCATTTT. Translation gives CAWSKGQGEQPQHF.

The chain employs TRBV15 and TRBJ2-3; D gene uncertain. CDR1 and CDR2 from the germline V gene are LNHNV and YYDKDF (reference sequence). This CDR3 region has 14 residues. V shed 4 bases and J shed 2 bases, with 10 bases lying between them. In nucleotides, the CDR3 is TGTGCCACCAGCACCGTTGTAATCACAGATACGCAGTATTTT. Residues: CATSTVVITDTQYF.

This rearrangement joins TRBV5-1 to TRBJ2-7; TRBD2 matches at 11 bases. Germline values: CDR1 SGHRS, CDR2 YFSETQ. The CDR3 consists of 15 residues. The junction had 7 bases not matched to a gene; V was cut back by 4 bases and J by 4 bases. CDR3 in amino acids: CASSPVTSGTYEQYF. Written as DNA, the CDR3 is TGCGCCAGCAGCCCTGTGACTAGCGGGACTTACGAGCAGTACTTC.

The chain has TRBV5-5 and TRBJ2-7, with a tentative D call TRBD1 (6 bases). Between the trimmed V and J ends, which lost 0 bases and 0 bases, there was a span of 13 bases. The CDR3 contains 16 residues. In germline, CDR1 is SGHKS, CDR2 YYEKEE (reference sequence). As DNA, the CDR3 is TGTGCCAGCAGCTTGGATCCAGGGGCCCGCTCCTACGAGCAGTACTTC. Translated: CASSLDPGARSYEQYF. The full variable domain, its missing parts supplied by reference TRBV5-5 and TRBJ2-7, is DAGVTQSPTHLIKTRGQQVTLRCSPISGHKSVSWYQQVLGQGPQFIFQYYEKEERGRGNFPDRFSARQFPNYSSELNVNALLLGDSALYLCASSLDPGARSYEQYFGPGTRLTVT.

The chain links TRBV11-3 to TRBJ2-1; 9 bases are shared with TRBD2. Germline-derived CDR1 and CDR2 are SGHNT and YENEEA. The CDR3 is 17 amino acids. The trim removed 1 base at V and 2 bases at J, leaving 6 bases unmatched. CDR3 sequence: CASSLGVSSGAYNEQFF. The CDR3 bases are TGTGCCAGCAGCTTAGGGGTTTCTAGCGGGGCCTACAATGAGCAGTTCTTC.

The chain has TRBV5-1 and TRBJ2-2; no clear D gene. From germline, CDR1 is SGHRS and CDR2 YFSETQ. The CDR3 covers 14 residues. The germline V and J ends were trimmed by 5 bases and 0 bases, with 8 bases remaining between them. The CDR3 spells CASSGSANTGELFF. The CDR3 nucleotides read TGCGCCAGCAGTGGGTCCGCGAACACCGGGGAGCTGTTTTTT.

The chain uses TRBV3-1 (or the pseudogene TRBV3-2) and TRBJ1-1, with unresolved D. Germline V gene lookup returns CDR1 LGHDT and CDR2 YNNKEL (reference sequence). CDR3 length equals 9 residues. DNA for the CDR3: TGTCGGAGGTACACTGAAGCTTTCTTT. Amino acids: CRRYTEAFF.

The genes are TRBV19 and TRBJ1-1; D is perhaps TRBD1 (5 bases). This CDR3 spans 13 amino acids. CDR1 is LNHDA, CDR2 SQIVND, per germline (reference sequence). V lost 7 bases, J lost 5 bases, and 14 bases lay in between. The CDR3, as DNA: TGTGCCAGTAATTTGGGGAGGGGAACTGAAGCTTTCTTT. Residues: CASNLGRGTEAFF.

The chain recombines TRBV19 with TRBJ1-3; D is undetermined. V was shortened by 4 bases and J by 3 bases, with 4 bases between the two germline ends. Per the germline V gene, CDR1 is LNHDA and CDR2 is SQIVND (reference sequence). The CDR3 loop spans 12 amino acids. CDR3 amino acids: CASSTFGNTIYF. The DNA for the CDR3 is TGTGCCAGTAGTACATTTGGAAACACCATATATTTT.

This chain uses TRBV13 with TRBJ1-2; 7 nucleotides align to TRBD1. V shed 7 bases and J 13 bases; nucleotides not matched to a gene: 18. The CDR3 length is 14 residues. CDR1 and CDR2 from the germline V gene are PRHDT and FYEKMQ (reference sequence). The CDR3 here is CASITYTGAAAGTF. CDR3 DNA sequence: TGTGCCAGCATCACCTACACAGGGGCTGCGGCTGGCACCTTC.

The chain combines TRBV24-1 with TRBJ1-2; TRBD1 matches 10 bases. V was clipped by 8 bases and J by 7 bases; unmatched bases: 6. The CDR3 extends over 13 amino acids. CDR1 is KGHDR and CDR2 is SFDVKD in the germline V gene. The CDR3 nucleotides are TGTGCCACCACCCCTGGACAGGGGGGTGGCTACACCTTC. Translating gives CATTPGQGGGYTF.

The CDR3 bases are TGTGCCAGCAGTCCGGGACAGCACTACGAGCAGTACTTC. Its protein is CASSPGQHYEQYF. V gene TRBV6-5 combines with J gene TRBJ2-7; 7 bases line up with TRBD1. The CDR3 sequence is 13 residues long. After removal of 5 bases from V and 3 bases from J, the junction contained 4 bases not matched to a gene. The germline V gene has CDR1 MNHEY and CDR2 SVGAGI.

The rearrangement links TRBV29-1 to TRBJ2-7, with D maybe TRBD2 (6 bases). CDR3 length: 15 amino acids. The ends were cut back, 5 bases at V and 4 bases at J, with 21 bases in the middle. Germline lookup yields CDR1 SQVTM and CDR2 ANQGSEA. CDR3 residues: CSVWEPGEGGYEQYF. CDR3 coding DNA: TGCAGCGTTTGGGAGCCGGGAGAGGGTGGATACGAGCAGTACTTC.

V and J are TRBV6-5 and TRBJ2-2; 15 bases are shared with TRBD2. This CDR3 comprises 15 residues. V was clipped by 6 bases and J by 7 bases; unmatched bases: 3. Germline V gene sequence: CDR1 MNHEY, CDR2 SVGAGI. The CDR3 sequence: CASRGLAGGYGELFF. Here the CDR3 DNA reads TGTGCCAGCAGGGGACTAGCGGGAGGTTACGGGGAGCTGTTTTTT.

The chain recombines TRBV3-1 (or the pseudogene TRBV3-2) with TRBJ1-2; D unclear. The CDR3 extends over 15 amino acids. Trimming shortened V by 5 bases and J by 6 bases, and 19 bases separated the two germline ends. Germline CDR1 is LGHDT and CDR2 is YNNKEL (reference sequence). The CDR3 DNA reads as TGTGCCAGCAGCTTAGGAAGGGTTTTAGTACATGGCTACACCTTC. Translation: CASSLGRVLVHGYTF.